The 32 T cell receptor beta chains presented below share a single source sample, sequenced in a study of CD8+CD57+ T cells in acquired aplastic anemia. Genomic DNA served as template for TCR beta VDJ and CDR3 profiling. TCRdb re-called the reads through MiXCR, storing one row per CDR3 protein. The sample has 450,000 to 600,000 distinct CDR3 sequences, more than 25% seen once. Those patients picked for sequencing had displayed CD8+CD57+ cell expansion on flow cytometry. Sample: sorted CD4+, CD8+, or CD8+CD57+ T cells (not recorded which) from PBMCs. The origin of the receptors is a human donor with aplastic anemia.

This clonotype was seen ten or more times. The gene calls are TRBV5-1 and TRBJ2-3, with D uncertain. This CDR3 is built from 14 residues. The V end was cut by 0 bases, the J end by 2 bases, with 7 bases between. CDR1 and CDR2 from the germline V gene are SGHRS and YFSETQ. Here the CDR3 reads CASSLDLDTDTQYF. CDR3 DNA sequence: TGCGCCAGCAGCTTGGACCTCGACACAGATACGCAGTATTTT.

The V and J genes are TRBV4-2 and TRBJ2-7; TRBD1 is a possible D gene (5 bases). This CDR3 contains 15 residues. V was shortened by 0 bases and J by 4 bases, with 13 bases between the two germline ends. Germline assignment: CDR1 LGHNA and CDR2 YNFKEQ. The CDR3 spells CASSQDLRGGYEQYF. CDR3 coding DNA: TGTGCCAGCAGCCAAGATCTTAGGGGTGGATACGAGCAGTACTTC.

Concerning this clonotype itself: One end of the junction does not line up with germline, which may come from a read error. The V call is TRBV20-1, the J call TRBJ2-1, with D unclear. Germline V gives CDR1 DFQATT, CDR2 SNEGSKA (reference sequence). This CDR3 has 13 residues. The CDR3 region is CSARATAYNEQFF. DNA for the CDR3: TGCAGTGCTAGAGCTACGGCCTACAACGAGCAGTTCTTC.

J is TRBJ2-1 and V is TRBV5-1, with 10 nucleotides matching TRBD2. This CDR3 is built from 16 residues. CDR1 is SGHRS and CDR2 is YFSETQ in the germline V gene. V lost 4 bases to trimming and J lost 6 bases; unmatched junction nucleotides: 10. CDR3 sequence (DNA): TGCGCCAGCAGCACGTCCGGGACTAGCGCCGGCAATGAGCAGTTCTTC. Encoded protein: CASSTSGTSAGNEQFF.

This clonotype has a count of ten or more. This chain connects TRBV2 to TRBJ2-7; TRBD1 agrees at 8 bases. The V gene end was trimmed by 6 bases and the J gene end by 4 bases; junction bases not matched to a gene: 8. Germline assignment: CDR1 SNHLY and CDR2 FYNNEI. CDR3 size: 14 residues. The CDR3 DNA reads TGTGCCAGCAGAACCGGGACAGGCGTATACGAGCAGTACTTC. Residues: CASRTGTGVYEQYF. The full variable domain, completed using reference TRBV2 and TRBJ2-7, is EPEVTQTPSHQVTQMGQEVILRCVPISNHLYFYWYRQILGQKVEFLVSFYNNEISEKSEIFDDQFSVERPDGSNFTLKIRSTKLEDSAMYFCASRTGTGVYEQYFGPGTRLTVT.

The chain employs TRBV9 and TRBJ1-2; tentative D call: TRBD1 (6 bases). CDR1 and CDR2 (germline): SGDLS, YYNGEE. Trimming stripped 8 bases from V and 4 bases from J, with 9 bases between. The CDR3 sequence is 11 residues long. In nucleotides, the CDR3 is TGTGCCAGACAGGGCAGCTATGGCTACACCTTC. This codes for CARQGSYGYTF.

This CDR3 reads CASSPTAFYGYTF. The CDR3 DNA reads TGTGCCAGCAGCCCGACAGCTTTCTATGGCTACACCTTC. The chain has TRBV19 and TRBJ1-2; a possible D gene is TRBD1 (5 bases). The CDR3 sequence is 13 residues long. Looked up from germline, CDR1 is LNHDA and CDR2 is SQIVND (reference sequence). The V end lost 9 bases, the J end lost 4 bases, and 15 bases lay between the germline ends.

The chain uses TRBV28 and TRBJ2-3; possibly TRBD2 for D (6 bases). CDR3 length: 15 amino acids. The V end lost 5 bases, the J end lost 6 bases, and 18 bases lay between the germline ends. Germline V CDR1 and CDR2: MDHEN, SYDVKM. CDR3 in amino acids: CASSTPGPGGDTQYF. CDR3 DNA sequence: TGTGCCAGCAGTACCCCGGGACCCGGAGGGGATACGCAGTATTTT.

This clonotype was recorded many times. This chain uses TRBV24-1 with TRBJ1-5; D gene uncertain. Looked up from germline, CDR1 is KGHDR and CDR2 is SFDVKD. V was pared by 3 bases and J by 3 bases, with 8 bases between. The CDR3 sequence is 14 residues long. The CDR3, as DNA: TGTGCCACCAGTGATGCGGTGCCCAATCAGCCCCAGCATTTT. Protein product: CATSDAVPNQPQHF.

A remark on this clonotype: At one end the junction does not follow the germline gene, possibly because of a read error. The chain has TRBV10-3 and TRBJ1-1; D remains unclear. This CDR3 comprises 15 residues. Germline CDR1 ENHRY, CDR2 SYGVKD. CDR3 sequence (DNA): TGTGCCAGCAGTTTCCAGTTTCTCCTGAACACTGAAGCTTTCTTT. This sequence encodes CASSFQFLLNTEAFF.

This clonotype was picked up a small number of times. CDR3 DNA sequence: TGTGCCAGCCAAGACAGGAGGTCAGACAATGAGCAGTTCTTC. This sequence encodes CASQDRRSDNEQFF. J is TRBJ2-1 and V is TRBV11-2; perhaps TRBD1 as D (6 bases). CDR3 length: 14 amino acids. V was shortened by 8 bases and J by 5 bases, with 16 bases between the two germline ends. Germline-derived CDR1 and CDR2 are SGHAT and FQNNGV.

This rearrangement joins TRBV20-1 to TRBJ1-1; D is possibly TRBD1 (6 bases). The CDR3 sequence is 13 residues long. Looked up from germline, CDR1 is DFQATT and CDR2 is SNEGSKA (reference sequence). Trimming cost V 6 bases and J 5 bases, with 16 bases left between them. The chain's CDR3 is CSAAQGQKTEAFF. Written as DNA, the CDR3 is TGCAGTGCGGCACAGGGTCAGAAAACTGAAGCTTTCTTT.

This chain links TRBV7-2 with TRBJ2-3; tentative D call: TRBD1 (6 bases). The CDR3 consists of 12 residues. Trimming took 7 bases from V and 4 from J, leaving 9 bases between them. From germline, CDR1 is SGHTA and CDR2 FQGNSA. DNA for the CDR3: TGTGCCAGCAACGAGGGGGCAGATACGCAGTATTTT. Residues: CASNEGADTQYF.

This chain links TRBV5-1 with TRBJ2-1; 15 nucleotides match TRBD2. CDR1 SGHRS and CDR2 YFSETQ come from the germline V gene. The CDR3 is 17 amino acids. V gave up 5 bases and J gave up 8 bases; unmatched junction bases: 11. The DNA of the CDR3 is TGCGCCAGCAGTCACCGGACTAGCGGGGGGGTTAACGATGAGCAGTTCTTC. Its protein product is CASSHRTSGGVNDEQFF.

This clonotype was recorded at least ten times. V is TRBV9 and J is TRBJ1-5, with a possible D match to TRBD1 (5 bases). The CDR3 has 14 amino acids. The germline V gene has CDR1 SGDLS and CDR2 YYNGEE. V was shortened by 3 bases and J by 7 bases, with 14 bases between the two germline ends. CDR3 sequence (DNA): TGTGCCAGCAGCGCGGGGCCCGCTGGGCAGCCCCAGCATTTT. It specifies CASSAGPAGQPQHF.

This chain connects TRBV7-2 to TRBJ1-3; 9 bases are shared with TRBD1. Germline V CDR1 and CDR2: SGHTA, FQGNSA. The CDR3 consists of 16 residues. J lost 3 bases, V lost 5 bases, and 8 bases had no gene match. The CDR3 here is CASSPLTGGIGNTIYF. The DNA of the CDR3 is TGTGCCAGCAGCCCGCTGACAGGGGGAATTGGAAACACCATATATTTT.

Details on this clonotype: A much more abundant neighbour one base away suggests this may be a read error. The chain has TRBV6-1 and TRBJ1-6; 8 positions match TRBD1. This CDR3 is 13 amino acids long. CDR1 and CDR2 (germline): MNHNS, SASEGT. The CDR3 protein is CAGSRGQGSPLHF. In nucleotides, the CDR3 is TGTGCCGGCAGTCGCGGACAGGGTTCACCCCTCCACTTT.

The chain links TRBV12-3 or TRBV12-4 to TRBJ2-7, with no clear D. The CDR3 extends over 15 amino acids. V was cut by 4 bases and J by 7 bases, with 20 bases left in between. The CDR3 is CASSYSGVVTWEQYF. The CDR3 coding sequence is TGTGCCAGCAGTTACTCGGGCGTCGTTACGTGGGAGCAGTACTTC.

The chain is built from TRBV5-4 and TRBJ2-3; D uncertain. CDR3 size: 14 residues. Germline CDR1 SGHNT, CDR2 YYREEE (reference sequence). V lost 0 bases to trimming and J lost 6 bases, with 11 bases between them. The CDR3 loop reads CASSLGPASDTQYF. DNA of the CDR3: TGTGCCAGCAGCTTGGGACCAGCTTCGGATACGCAGTATTTT.

A few counts support this clonotype. J is TRBJ1-5 and V is TRBV24-1; 7 bases align to TRBD1. The CDR3 runs to 12 residues. V gave up 9 bases and J gave up 11 bases; unmatched junction bases: 9. CDR1 is KGHDR, CDR2 SFDVKD, per germline. The CDR3, as DNA: TGTGCCACCGACAGGGAAGAATCAGCCCAGCATTTT. It yields the protein CATDREESAQHF.

This chain links TRBV5-1 with TRBJ2-1; TRBD1 agrees at 9 bases. This CDR3 spans 15 amino acids. Per the germline V gene, CDR1 is SGHRS and CDR2 is YFSETQ. V lost 1 base, J lost 10 bases, and 9 bases stayed unmatched. This chain's CDR3 is CASSLSGTGSHEQFF. As DNA, the CDR3 is TGCGCCAGCAGCTTGTCCGGGACAGGGAGCCACGAGCAGTTCTTC.

The rearrangement uses TRBV29-1 and TRBJ2-1, with no clear D. Looked up from germline, CDR1 is SQVTM and CDR2 is ANQGSEA. Trimming pared 8 bases from V and 1 base from J, leaving 9 bases between. This CDR3 contains 12 residues. CDR3: CSLDGSYNEQFF. The DNA of the CDR3 is TGCAGCTTGGACGGATCCTACAATGAGCAGTTCTTC.

In its sample, this clonotype was seen many times. The chain couples TRBV4-1 to TRBJ2-7; D gene unclear. V gave up 2 bases and J gave up 4 bases, with 6 bases separating them. CDR1 MGHRA and CDR2 YSYEKL come from the germline V gene. The CDR3 totals 12 residues. In nucleotides, the CDR3 is TGCGCCAGCAGCCAAATTGGTTACGAGCAGTACTTC. This translates into CASSQIGYEQYF.

There are many counts of this clonotype. The chain employs TRBV7-9 and TRBJ2-5; D call uncertain. This CDR3 is built from 12 residues. Germline V CDR1 and CDR2: SEHNR, FQNEAQ (reference sequence). V was cut by 5 bases and J by 5 bases, with 9 bases left in between. CDR3 sequence reads: CASSIPQETQYF. CDR3 in DNA: TGTGCCAGCAGCATCCCACAGGAGACCCAGTACTTC. Drawing the rest from reference TRBV7-9 and TRBJ2-5, the complete variable domain is DTGVSQNPRHKITKRGQNVTFRCDPISEHNRLYWYRQTLGQGPEFLTYFQNEAQLEKSRLLSDRFSAERPKGSFSTLEIQRTEQGDSAMYLCASSIPQETQYFGPGTRLLVL.

CDR3 sequence: CATSSVGYGYTF. CDR3 DNA sequence: TGTGCCACCAGCAGCGTAGGCTATGGCTACACCTTC. This chain connects TRBV15 to TRBJ1-2; D unclear. The germline V gene has CDR1 LNHNV and CDR2 YYDKDF (reference sequence). The ends were cut back, 3 bases at V and 4 bases at J, with 6 bases in the middle. The CDR3 length is 12 residues.

CDR3 DNA sequence: TGTGCCAGCAGCCAAACAGGGATCCAAGAGACCCAGTACTTC. The encoded protein is CASSQTGIQETQYF. The chain links TRBV6-1 to TRBJ2-5; D may be TRBD1 (6 bases). CDR3 length: 14 amino acids. V was cut by 6 bases and J by 1 base, with 12 bases left in between. Per germline, CDR1 MNHNS and CDR2 SASEGT.

This clonotype was seen only a few times. The chain links TRBV5-1 to TRBJ2-5, with D uncertain. CDR1 is SGHRS, CDR2 YFSETQ, per germline. The CDR3 has 13 residues. Trimming took off 4 bases at V and 5 bases at J, with 12 bases between the two ends. The chain's CDR3 is CASSRSDTETQYF. The CDR3 DNA sequence: TGCGCCAGCAGCAGAAGCGACACCGAGACCCAGTACTTC.

Regarding this clonotype: Just one base apart from a much larger clone, this may be a read error. This chain links TRBV7-3 with TRBJ2-2; D may be TRBD2 (5 bases). Germline V lookup: CDR1 SGHTA, CDR2 FQGTGA. This CDR3 has 13 residues. In DNA, the CDR3 is TGTGCCAGCAGCTTCACTAGTTACGGGGAGCTGTCTTTT. Its protein product is CASSFTSYGELSF.

The rearrangement joins TRBV5-1 to TRBJ2-1; 7 bases match TRBD1. CDR1 SGHRS and CDR2 YFSETQ come from the germline V gene. Trimming cost V 4 bases and J 0 bases; bases outside gene matches: 4. This CDR3 spans 15 amino acids. The CDR3 is CASSPGTVSYNEQFF. CDR3 coding DNA: TGCGCCAGCAGCCCAGGGACAGTCTCCTACAATGAGCAGTTCTTC.

Many counts were recorded for this clonotype. The chain is built from TRBV15 and TRBJ1-1; 7 positions match TRBD1. CDR3 length: 14 residues. J was trimmed by 1 base and V by 5 bases; bases with no gene match: 4. Germline V CDR1 and CDR2: LNHNV, YYDKDF (reference sequence). The CDR3, as DNA: TGTGCCACCAGCCCCCGGACAGGGAACACTGAAGCTTTCTTT. Amino acids: CATSPRTGNTEAFF.

This clonotype was observed a few times. The chain uses TRBV9 and TRBJ2-1, with 10 bases that match TRBD2. CDR1 is SGDLS, CDR2 YYNGEE, per germline. V dropped 0 bases and J dropped 4; count of bases not matched to a gene: 4. CDR3 length: 16 amino acids. In nucleotides, the CDR3 is TGTGCCAGCAGCGTAGAAACTAGCGGGACATACAATGAGCAGTTCTTC. Translated, it gives CASSVETSGTYNEQFF.

This clonotype came up many times. As DNA, the CDR3 is TGTGCCAGTAGTATTAAGGCGGGGTACGAGCAGTACTTC. This gives the protein CASSIKAGYEQYF. V usage is TRBV19 and J usage is TRBJ2-7; TRBD2 might be the D (6 bases). Germline CDR1 is LNHDA and CDR2 is SQIVND (reference sequence). CDR3 size: 13 residues. The V end lost 3 bases, the J end lost 4 bases, and 10 bases lay between the germline ends.